This TCR beta chain was captured in a study of blood T cell repertoires in COVID-19 (TCRdb year 2020). As for the study more broadly: Samples covering the acute and convalescent phases of COVID-19 were provided by collaborators in the United States, Italy and Spain. The material from the prospective study consisted of cDNA or gDNA derived from T cells, B-cell-depleted T cells, or PBMCs. The dataset comprised deeply sampled blood TCRbeta repertoires from subjects exposed to, actively infected with, or recovered from COVID-19. The repertoires were released in a freely available public database intended as a resource for research on the immune response to SARS-CoV-2. Samples came from the ongoing ImmuneRACE study (first 160 participants) plus 1,254 subjects from 6 global collaborators. A de-identified subject ID, COVID-19 status, age in years and sex were almost always included in the sample metadata. Where available, HLA class I and class II types were taken from metadata supplied by the sample provider and were not determined by assay-based typing.

As for this clone: Its target antigen remains unknown. Per-base quality was not reported, and no clone a single base away is much larger than it.

A second Seattle source provided samples from volunteer blood donors who had recovered from COVID-19. The collaborating institutions used their own protocols to collect whole blood in K2EDTA tubes. For TCRbeta analysis, collaborators shipped samples as frozen whole blood, isolated PBMCs, or DNA extracted from either of those sample types. TCRbeta CDR3 regions were amplified from genomic DNA by means of the immunoSEQ Assay, a bias-controlled multiplex PCR. For the original study's pipeline: Nucleated cell counts per sample were estimated from amplification of reference gene primers within the assay. Sequence reads were collapsed and filtered to measure the absolute abundance of every unique TCRbeta CDR3 rearrangement. For each sample, productive Simpson clonality was calculated as the square root of Simpson's diversity index over productive rearrangements. TCRdb holds this immuneACCESS table with in-frame rearrangements only. Some clones are missing; in checked studies, unresolved V genes explain under half, and the rest has no known cause. V, J and clone size were drawn from that table, and D and trimming were deduced from the DNA. This sample is represented by about 220,000 clones; roughly 85% of them were singletons. Roughly 2.8% of the sample comes from the top ten.

Results and caveats for the whole study, not just this receptor: How much clinical and demographic metadata was included differed by source and by participant, and the metadata was provided uncurated.

Via the germline V gene, CDR1 is SGDLS and CDR2 YYNGEE. Trimmed from V: 2 bases; trimmed from J: 1 base; junction bases lacking a gene match: 1. The CDR3 sequence holds 16 residues, the cysteine and phenylalanine included. The entry retains the CDR3 DNA only, 48 bases that are in frame from base 1. The rearranged chain carries TRBV9 and TRBJ1-3, with 12 junctional bases fitting TRBD1. The TCR comes from a man in his fifties who had recovered from COVID-19. Sequenced: peripheral blood. The CDR3 in this case is CASSVGQGASGNTIYF. The sequence in DNA is TGTGCCAGCAGCGTGGGACAGGGGGCGTCTGGAAACACCATATATTTT.